A selection of T cell receptor beta chains follows, all from one sample in a study of identifying expanded T cells in peripheral blood. The method was immunoSEQ multiplex PCR; TCRdb's version includes in-frame clones alone and lacks a portion of them. The sample includes about 100,000 clones, around 90% of them seen just once. The sequencing input was blood. The receptor set was obtained from a person aged 18-70 years in good health. Each CDR3 is given with its conserved first and last residue. D genes are given only for firm matches. Rows may omit the clone size; those that give it use once, few, many or a size class.

D,length,size,J,V,CDR3,DNA
-,13,-,TRBJ1-5,TRBV19,CASSWASGQPQHF,TGTGCCAGTAGTTGGGCAAGCGGGCAGCCCCAGCATTTT
-,13,once,TRBJ1-2,TRBV19,CASSIRRPYGYTF,TGTGCCAGTAGTATCCGGCGTCCCTATGGCTACACCTTC
-,16,-,TRBJ1-4,TRBV15,CATSREGRGSGEKLFF,TGTGCCACCAGCAGAGAGGGTAGGGGCAGTGGTGAAAAACTGTTTTTT
TRBD1,19,-,TRBJ1-2,TRBV7-2,CASSPKGARGTQTNYGYTF,TGTGCCAGCAGCCCCAAAGGAGCCAGGGGGACACAGACTAACTATGGCTACACCTTC
TRBD2,16,-,TRBJ2-7,TRBV6-6,CASSYGLAGGSDEQYF,TGTGCCAGCAGTTACGGACTAGCGGGGGGGAGCGACGAGCAGTACTTC
TRBD1,14,once,TRBJ1-1,TRBV5-6,CASSLQGKNTEAFF,TGTGCCAGCAGCTTACAGGGGAAGAACACTGAAGCTTTCTTT
-,15,-,TRBJ1-3,TRBV9,CASSVRAVPGNTIYF,TGTGCCAGCAGCGTCCGGGCGGTACCGGGAAACACCATATATTTT
TRBD2,14,-,TRBJ2-7,TRBV19,CATSGGTHSYEQYF,TGTGCCACTAGCGGGGGGACTCACTCCTACGAGCAGTACTTC
-,11,-,TRBJ2-7,TRBV30,CAWSVGGKQYF,TGTGCCTGGAGTGTAGGAGGGAAGCAGTACTTC
-,12,-,TRBJ1-2,TRBV19,CASSRVMHGYTF,TGTGCCAGTTCCAGGGTAATGCATGGCTACACCTTC
TRBD2,15,-,TRBJ2-1,TRBV7-3,CASSRSGGPYNEQFF,TGTGCCAGCAGCCGTAGCGGGGGCCCCTACAATGAGCAGTTCTTC
-,14,-,TRBJ2-1,TRBV27,CASSLSVGGDEQFF,TGTGCCAGCAGTTTATCGGTGGGGGGAGATGAGCAGTTCTTC
TRBD2,15,-,TRBJ2-1,TRBV2,CASSRLAGAYNEQFF,TGTGCCAGCAGTCGACTAGCGGGGGCCTACAATGAGCAGTTCTTC
TRBD2,15,-,TRBJ2-5,TRBV5-1,CASSPGTTYQETQYF,TGCGCCAGCAGCCCTGGGACTACCTACCAAGAGACCCAGTACTTC
TRBD1,15,-,TRBJ1-1,TRBV19,CASSIGYRGQTEAFF,TGTGCCAGTAGTATAGGCTACAGGGGGCAAACTGAAGCTTTCTTT
-,16,-,TRBJ1-6,TRBV7-3,CASSLTVSSYNSPLHF,TGTGCCAGCAGCTTAACGGTCAGCTCCTATAATTCACCCCTCCACTTT
-,16,-,TRBJ1-1,TRBV27,CASSRPGTGLNTEAFF,TGTGCCAGCAGCCGTCCCGGGACCGGACTGAACACTGAAGCTTTCTTT
-,14,-,TRBJ2-1,TRBV7-6,CASSFGGAYNEQFF,TGTGCCAGCAGCTTTGGAGGGGCCTACAATGAGCAGTTCTTC
-,16,-,TRBJ1-2,TRBV7-6,CASSLGSVGGNYGYTF,TGTGCCAGCAGCTTAGGATCTGTTGGGGGCAACTATGGCTACACCTTC
-,15,-,TRBJ1-3,TRBV5-6,CASSSPRVPGNTIYF,TGTGCCAGCAGCAGTCCCAGGGTCCCTGGAAACACCATATATTTT
-,17,-,TRBJ2-6,TRBV15,CATSRGGTISGANVLTF,TGTGCCACCAGCAGAGGGGGGACAATCTCTGGGGCCAACGTCCTGACTTTC
-,11,-,TRBJ2-7,TRBV7-9,CASSLSYEQYF,TGTGCCAGCAGCCTTTCCTACGAGCAGTACTTC
-,11,few,TRBJ1-1,TRBV18,CASSVQGGAFF,TGTGCCAGCTCAGTACAGGGAGGAGCTTTCTTT